This record concerns one T cell receptor (beta chain) sequence. These data belong to a study of blood T cell repertoires in COVID-19. Turning to the study itself: The samples span acute and convalescent COVID-19 from the United States, Italy and Spain. T cells, B-cell-depleted T cells, or PBMCs provided the cDNA or gDNA that served as material.

Assignment of participants to cohorts was predicated upon participant-reported clinical history. Original handling: Researchers report that nucleated cell counts were estimated from reference gene primer amplification. Clones were read by immunoSEQ multiplex PCR, and TCRdb kept only the in-frame ones, dropping some. Clone size and the V and J calls come from that table; the DNA yielded D and trimming. Found here are around 280,000 clones, 90% of them singletons; the top ten hold less than 2%. Germline-derived CDR1 and CDR2 are MDHEN and SYDVKM. V was shortened by 10 bases and J by 0 bases, with 13 bases between the two germline ends. This CDR3 is 14 amino acids long.

Specimen: PBMCs or T cells enriched from blood (not recorded which). The TCR comes from a woman younger than 35 with acute COVID-19. This chain uses TRBV28 with TRBJ1-5; D not certain. The CDR3 sequence is CATRLPYSNQPQHF. DNA for the CDR3: TGTGCCACCCGACTTCCCTATAGCAATCAGCCCCAGCATTTT.